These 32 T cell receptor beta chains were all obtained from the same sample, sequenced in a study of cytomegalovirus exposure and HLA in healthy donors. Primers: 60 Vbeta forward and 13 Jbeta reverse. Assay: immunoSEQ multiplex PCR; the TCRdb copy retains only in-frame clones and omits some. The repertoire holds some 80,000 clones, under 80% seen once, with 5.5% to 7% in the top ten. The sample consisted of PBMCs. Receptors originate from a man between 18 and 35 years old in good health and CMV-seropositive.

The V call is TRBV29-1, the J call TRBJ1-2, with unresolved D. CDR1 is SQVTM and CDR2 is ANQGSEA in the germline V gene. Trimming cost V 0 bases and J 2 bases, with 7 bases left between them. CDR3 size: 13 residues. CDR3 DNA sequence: TGCAGCGTTGAAGATCGACAAAACTATGGCTACACCTTC. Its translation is CSVEDRQNYGYTF.

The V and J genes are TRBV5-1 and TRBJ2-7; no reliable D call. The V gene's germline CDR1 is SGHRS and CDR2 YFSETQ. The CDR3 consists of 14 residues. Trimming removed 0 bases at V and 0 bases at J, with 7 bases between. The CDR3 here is CASSLAGSSYEQYF. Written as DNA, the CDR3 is TGCGCCAGCAGCTTGGCAGGCAGCTCCTACGAGCAGTACTTC.

CDR3 amino acids: CASSIADHAGEQFF. The CDR3 nucleotides are TGTGCCAGCAGTATAGCGGATCACGCGGGGGAGCAGTTCTTC. This chain links TRBV27 with TRBJ2-1; perhaps TRBD2 as D (6 bases). Germline assignment: CDR1 MNHEY and CDR2 SMNVEV (reference sequence). This CDR3 region has 14 residues. V was trimmed by 5 bases and J by 10 bases, leaving 18 bases between them.

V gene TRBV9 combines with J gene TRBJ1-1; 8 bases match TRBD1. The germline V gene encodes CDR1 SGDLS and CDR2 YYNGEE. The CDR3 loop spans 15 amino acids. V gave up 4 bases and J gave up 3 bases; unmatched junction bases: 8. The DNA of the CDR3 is TGTGCCAGCAGCCTCCAGGGGGCGGGAGACACTGAAGCTTTCTTT. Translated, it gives CASSLQGAGDTEAFF.

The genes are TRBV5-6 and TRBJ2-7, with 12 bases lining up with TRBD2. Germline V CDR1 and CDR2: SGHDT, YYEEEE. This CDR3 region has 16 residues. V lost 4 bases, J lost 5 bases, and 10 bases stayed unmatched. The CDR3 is CASSPSASGRVHEQYF. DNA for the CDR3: TGTGCCAGCAGCCCATCCGCTAGCGGGAGGGTCCACGAGCAGTACTTC.

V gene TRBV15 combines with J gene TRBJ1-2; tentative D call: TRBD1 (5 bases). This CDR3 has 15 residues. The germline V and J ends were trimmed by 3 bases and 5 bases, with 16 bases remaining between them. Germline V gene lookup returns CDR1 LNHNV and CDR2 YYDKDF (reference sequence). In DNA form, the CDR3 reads TGTGCCACCAGCAGCACCCCCCGGGAGGGGTATGGCTACACCTTC. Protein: CATSSTPREGYGYTF.

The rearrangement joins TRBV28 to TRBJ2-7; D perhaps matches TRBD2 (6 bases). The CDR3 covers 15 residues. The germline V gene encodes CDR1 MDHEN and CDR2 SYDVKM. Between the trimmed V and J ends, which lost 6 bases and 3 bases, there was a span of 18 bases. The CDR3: CASRTTTSSFYEQYF. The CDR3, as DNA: TGTGCCAGCAGGACTACGACTAGTTCCTTCTACGAGCAGTACTTC.

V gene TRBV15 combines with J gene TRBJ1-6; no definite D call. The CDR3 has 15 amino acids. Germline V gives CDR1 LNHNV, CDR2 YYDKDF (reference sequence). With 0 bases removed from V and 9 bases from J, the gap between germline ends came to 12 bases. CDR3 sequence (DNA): TGTGCCACCAGCAGAGACCGGATGGGAGGTTCACCCCTCCACTTT. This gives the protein CATSRDRMGGSPLHF.

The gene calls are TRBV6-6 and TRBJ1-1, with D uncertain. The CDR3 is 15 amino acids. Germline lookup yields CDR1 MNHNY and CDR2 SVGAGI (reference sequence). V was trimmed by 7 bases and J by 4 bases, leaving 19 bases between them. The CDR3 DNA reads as TGTGCCAGCATAAAAACCGCCAGCGGAATCACTGAAGCTTTCTTT. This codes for CASIKTASGITEAFF.

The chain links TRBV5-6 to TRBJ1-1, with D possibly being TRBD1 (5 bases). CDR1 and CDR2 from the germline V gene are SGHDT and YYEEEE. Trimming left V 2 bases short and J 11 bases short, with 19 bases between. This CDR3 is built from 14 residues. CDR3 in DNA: TGTGCCAGCAGCTTTGGTATCGGGGGGGAGTTGGCTTTCTTT. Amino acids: CASSFGIGGELAFF.

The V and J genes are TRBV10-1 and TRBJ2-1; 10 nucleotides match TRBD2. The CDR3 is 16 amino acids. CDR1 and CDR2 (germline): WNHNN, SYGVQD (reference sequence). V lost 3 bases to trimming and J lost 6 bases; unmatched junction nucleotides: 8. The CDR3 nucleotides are TGCGCCAGCAGTGAAGGTATAGCGGGAGGTCTCAATGAGCAGTTCTTC. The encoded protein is CASSEGIAGGLNEQFF.

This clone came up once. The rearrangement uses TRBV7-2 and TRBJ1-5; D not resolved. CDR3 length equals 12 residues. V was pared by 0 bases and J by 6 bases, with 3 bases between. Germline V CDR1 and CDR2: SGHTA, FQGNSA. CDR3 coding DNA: TGTGCCAGCAGCTTAGCGGCTCAGCCCCAGCATTTT. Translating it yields CASSLAAQPQHF.

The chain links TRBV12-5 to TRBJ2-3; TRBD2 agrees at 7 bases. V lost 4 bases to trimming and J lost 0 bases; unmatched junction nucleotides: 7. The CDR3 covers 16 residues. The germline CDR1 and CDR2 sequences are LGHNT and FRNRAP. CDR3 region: CASGYQLSGSTDTQYF. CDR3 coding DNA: TGTGCTAGTGGTTACCAACTTAGCGGGAGCACAGATACGCAGTATTTT.

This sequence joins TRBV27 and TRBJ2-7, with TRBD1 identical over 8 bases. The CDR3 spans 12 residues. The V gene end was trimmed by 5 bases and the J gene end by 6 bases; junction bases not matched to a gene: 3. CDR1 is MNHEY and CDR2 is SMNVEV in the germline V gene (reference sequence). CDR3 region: CASSPDRGEQYF. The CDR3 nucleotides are TGTGCCAGCAGTCCCGACAGGGGCGAGCAGTACTTC.

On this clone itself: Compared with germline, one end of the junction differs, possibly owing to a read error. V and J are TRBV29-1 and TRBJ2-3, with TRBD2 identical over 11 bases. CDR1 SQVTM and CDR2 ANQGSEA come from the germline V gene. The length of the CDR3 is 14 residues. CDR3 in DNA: TGCAGCGTATTCACTAGCGGGAGCAAAGATACGCAGTATTTT. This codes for CSVFTSGSKDTQYF.

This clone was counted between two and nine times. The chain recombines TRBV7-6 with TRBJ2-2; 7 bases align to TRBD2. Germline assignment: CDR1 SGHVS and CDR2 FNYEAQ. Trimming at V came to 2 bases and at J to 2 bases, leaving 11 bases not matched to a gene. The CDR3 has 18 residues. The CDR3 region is CASSLTLPGGSNTGELFF. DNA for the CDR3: TGTGCCAGCAGCTTAACGCTCCCCGGCGGGAGTAACACCGGGGAGCTGTTTTTT.

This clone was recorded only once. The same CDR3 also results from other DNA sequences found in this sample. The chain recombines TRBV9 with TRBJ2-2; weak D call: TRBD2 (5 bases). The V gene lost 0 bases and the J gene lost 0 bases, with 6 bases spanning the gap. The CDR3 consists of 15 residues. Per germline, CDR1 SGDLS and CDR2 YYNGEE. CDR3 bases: TGTGCCAGCAGCGTAGCGGGGACGAACACCGGGGAGCTGTTTTTT. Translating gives CASSVAGTNTGELFF. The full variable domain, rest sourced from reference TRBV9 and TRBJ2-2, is DSGVTQTPKHLITATGQRVTLRCSPRSGDLSVYWYQQSLDQGLQFLIQYYNGEERAKGNILERFSAQQFPDLHSELNLSSLELGDSALYFCASSVAGTNTGELFFGEGSRLTVL.

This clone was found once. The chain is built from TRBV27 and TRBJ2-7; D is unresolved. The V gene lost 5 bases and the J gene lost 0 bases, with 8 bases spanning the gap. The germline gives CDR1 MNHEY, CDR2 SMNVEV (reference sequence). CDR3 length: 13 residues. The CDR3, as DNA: TGTGCCAGCAGTACAATCCCCTCCTACGAGCAGTACTTC. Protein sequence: CASSTIPSYEQYF.

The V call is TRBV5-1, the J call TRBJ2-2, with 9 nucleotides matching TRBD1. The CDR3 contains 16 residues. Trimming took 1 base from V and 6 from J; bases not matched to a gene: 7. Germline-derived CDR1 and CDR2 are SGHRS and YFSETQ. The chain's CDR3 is CASSLYPDRGAGELFF. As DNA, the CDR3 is TGCGCCAGCAGCTTGTATCCGGACAGGGGTGCCGGGGAGCTGTTTTTT.

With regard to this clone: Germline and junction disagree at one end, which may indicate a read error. CDR3 coding DNA: TGTACCAGCAGTGACAGGGGTTATGGCTACACCTTC. The encoded protein is CTSSDRGYGYTF. The V call is TRBV2, the J call TRBJ1-2; TRBD1 aligns across 8 bases. Germline V gene sequence: CDR1 SNHLY, CDR2 FYNNEI. The CDR3 length is 12 residues.

The CDR3 here is CASSVRMGSGPDTQYF. The CDR3 nucleotides read TGTGCCAGCAGTGTCCGAATGGGGTCAGGGCCAGATACGCAGTATTTT. This rearrangement joins TRBV6-1 to TRBJ2-3; D is possibly TRBD1 (5 bases). V dropped 4 bases and J dropped 4 bases, with 18 bases sitting between them. The CDR3 is 16 amino acids. Germline assignment: CDR1 MNHNS and CDR2 SASEGT.

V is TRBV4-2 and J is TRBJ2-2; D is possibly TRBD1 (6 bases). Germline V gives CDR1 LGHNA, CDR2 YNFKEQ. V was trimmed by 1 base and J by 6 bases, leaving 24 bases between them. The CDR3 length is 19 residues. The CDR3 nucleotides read TGTGCCAGCAGCCAAGGGGGAATAAGCGGACGCAGGGGTTCCGGGGAGCTGTTTTTT. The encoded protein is CASSQGGISGRRGSGELFF.

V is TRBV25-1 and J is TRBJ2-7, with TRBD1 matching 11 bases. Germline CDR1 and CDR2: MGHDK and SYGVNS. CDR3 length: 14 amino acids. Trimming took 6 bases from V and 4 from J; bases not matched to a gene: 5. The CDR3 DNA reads TGTGCCAGCAGGGGGGACAGGGGGGGGTACGAGCAGTACTTC. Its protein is CASRGDRGGYEQYF.

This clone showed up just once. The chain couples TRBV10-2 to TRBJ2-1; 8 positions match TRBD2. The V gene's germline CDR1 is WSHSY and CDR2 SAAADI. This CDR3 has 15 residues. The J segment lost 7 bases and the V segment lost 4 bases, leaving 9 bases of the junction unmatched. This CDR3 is CASSVSGRGGNEQFF. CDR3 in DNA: TGCGCCAGCAGTGTGAGCGGGAGAGGGGGGAATGAGCAGTTCTTC.

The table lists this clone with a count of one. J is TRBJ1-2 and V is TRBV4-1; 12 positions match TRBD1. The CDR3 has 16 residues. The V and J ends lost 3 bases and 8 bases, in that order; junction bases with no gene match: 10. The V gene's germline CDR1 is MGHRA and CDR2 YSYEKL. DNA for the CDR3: TGCGCCAGCAGCCAGTTCCCGGGACAGGGGGCGGGCGGCTACACCTTC. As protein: CASSQFPGQGAGGYTF.

The CDR3 region is CASKGTGNTEAFF. The CDR3 bases are TGCGCCAGCAAAGGGACAGGGAACACTGAAGCTTTCTTT. This chain joins TRBV5-1 and TRBJ1-1, with 8 nucleotides matching TRBD1. Trimming removed 6 bases from V and 1 base from J; junction bases left unmatched: 2. In germline, CDR1 is SGHRS, CDR2 YFSETQ. The length of the CDR3 is 13 residues.

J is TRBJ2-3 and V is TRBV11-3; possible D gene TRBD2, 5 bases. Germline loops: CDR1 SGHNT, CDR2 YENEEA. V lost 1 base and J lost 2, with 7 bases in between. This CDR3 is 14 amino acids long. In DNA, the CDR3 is TGTGCCAGCAGCTTAGTCGGGGACACAGATACGCAGTATTTT. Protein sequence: CASSLVGDTDTQYF.

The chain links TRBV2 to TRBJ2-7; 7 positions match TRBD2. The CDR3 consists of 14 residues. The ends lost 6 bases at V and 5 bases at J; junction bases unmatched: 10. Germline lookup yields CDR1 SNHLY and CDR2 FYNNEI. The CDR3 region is CASSLLRGENEQYF. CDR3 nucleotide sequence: TGTGCCAGCAGCCTCCTCCGGGGGGAGAACGAGCAGTACTTC.

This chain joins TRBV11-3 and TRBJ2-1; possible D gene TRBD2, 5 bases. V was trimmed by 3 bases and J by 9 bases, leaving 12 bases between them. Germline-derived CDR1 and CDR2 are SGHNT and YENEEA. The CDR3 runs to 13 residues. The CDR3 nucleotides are TGTGCCAGCAGCTTTTCGGGAATAGGTGAGCAGTTCTTC. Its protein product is CASSFSGIGEQFF.

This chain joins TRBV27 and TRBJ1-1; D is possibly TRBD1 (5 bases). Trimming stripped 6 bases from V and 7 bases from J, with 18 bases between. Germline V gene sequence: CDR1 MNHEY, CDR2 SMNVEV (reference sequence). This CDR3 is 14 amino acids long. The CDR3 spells CASSHSGQSHEAFF. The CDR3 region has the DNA TGTGCCAGCAGCCACTCCGGACAATCACATGAAGCTTTCTTT.

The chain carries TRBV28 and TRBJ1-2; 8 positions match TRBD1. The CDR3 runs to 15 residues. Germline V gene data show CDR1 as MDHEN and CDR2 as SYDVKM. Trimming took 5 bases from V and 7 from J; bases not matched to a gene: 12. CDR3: CASSPTGGRSIGYTF. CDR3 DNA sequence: TGTGCCAGCAGTCCTACAGGGGGTAGGTCGATTGGCTACACCTTC.

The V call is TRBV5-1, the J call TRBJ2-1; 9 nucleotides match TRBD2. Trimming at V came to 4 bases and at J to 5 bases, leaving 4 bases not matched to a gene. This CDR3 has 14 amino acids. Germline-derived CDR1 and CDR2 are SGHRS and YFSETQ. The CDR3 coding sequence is TGCGCCAGCAGCGAGAAGCGGGAGGACAATGAGCAGTTCTTC. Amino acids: CASSEKREDNEQFF.